The 12 T cell receptor beta chains reported below all come from one sample, sequenced in a study of regulatory T cells in long-lasting Graves disease. Through Arm-PCR of CDR3 regions and iRepertoire HTBI primers, TCR beta libraries were built. TCRdb fed the multiplex PCR reads into MiXCR, producing one record per CDR3 protein. There are some 340,000 distinct CDR3 sequences in the sample; roughly 24% occur only once, and 25% to 30% lies in the top ten. Time point reported: persistent/refractory GD, antithyroid drugs over 5 years with positive TRAb. Generation of the TCR library employed RNA extracted from PBMCs. The specimen was peripheral blood mononuclear cells (PBMCs), collected when the disease was refractory, from a patient treated with antithyroid drugs. The source of these receptors is a woman between 35 and 50 years old with Graves disease.

The J gene is TRBJ2-2, the V gene TRBV11-2; D remains ambiguous. This CDR3 region has 14 residues. Between the trimmed V and J ends, which lost 3 bases and 7 bases, there was a span of 12 bases. Germline loops: CDR1 SGHAT, CDR2 FQNNGV. The CDR3 sequence is CASSFYPPGGELFF. The CDR3 DNA reads TGTGCCAGCAGCTTCTACCCCCCGGGCGGGGAGCTGTTTTTT.

The V gene is TRBV5-1, the J gene TRBJ2-7; D gene uncertain. This CDR3 is 14 amino acids long. The V end was cut by 4 bases, the J end by 2 bases, with 13 bases between. Germline loops: CDR1 SGHRS, CDR2 YFSETQ. The CDR3 loop is CASSPVGSTYEQYF. The CDR3 nucleotides read TGCGCCAGCAGCCCAGTGGGCAGTACCTACGAGCAGTACTTC.

This clonotype occurred a few times. The gene calls are TRBV28 and TRBJ2-3; D is uncertain. Germline-derived CDR1 and CDR2 are MDHEN and SYDVKM. Between the trimmed V and J ends, which lost 1 base and 8 bases, there was a span of 10 bases. This CDR3 is 13 amino acids long. CDR3 residues: CASSLSSWATQYF. DNA for the CDR3: TGTGCCAGCAGTTTATCCTCCTGGGCTACGCAGTATTTT.

This clonotype was counted at least ten times. The V call is TRBV2, the J call TRBJ1-1; D possibly corresponds to TRBD1 (5 bases). Germline V gene sequence: CDR1 SNHLY, CDR2 FYNNEI. V lost 5 bases, J lost 0 bases, and 13 bases lay in between. The CDR3 covers 15 residues. CDR3: CASSRRGGVNTEAFF. CDR3 sequence (DNA): TGTGCCAGCAGTCGACGGGGGGGGGTGAACACTGAAGCTTTCTTT.

The CDR3 DNA is TGTGCCACCAGTGATTTGCAAAGCGGGAGGGCAGATACGCAGTATTTT. Translation gives CATSDLQSGRADTQYF. The rearrangement joins TRBV24-1 to TRBJ2-3, with 10 bases aligning to TRBD2. After removal of 0 bases from V and 4 bases from J, the junction contained 3 bases not matched to a gene. Germline V gives CDR1 KGHDR, CDR2 SFDVKD. There are 16 residues in the CDR3.

The V call is TRBV7-9, the J call TRBJ2-2; TRBD2 matches 9 bases. The CDR3 has 20 amino acids. Germline CDR1 SEHNR, CDR2 FQNEAQ (reference sequence). V trimming: 4 bases; J trimming: 0 bases; junction bases outside the gene matches: 15. The CDR3 coding sequence is TGTGCCAGCAGCTCCCCCCGAGGTAGCGGGGGAGGGGCGAACACCGGGGAGCTGTTTTTT. Translating gives CASSSPRGSGGGANTGELFF. The full variable domain, rest sourced from reference TRBV7-9 and TRBJ2-2, is DTGVSQNPRHKITKRGQNVTFRCDPISEHNRLYWYRQTLGQGPEFLTYFQNEAQLEKSRLLSDRFSAERPKGSFSTLEIQRTEQGDSAMYLCASSSPRGSGGGANTGELFFGEGSRLTVL.

This sequence joins TRBV25-1 and TRBJ2-5; 7 nucleotides match TRBD1. CDR1 and CDR2 (germline): MGHDK, SYGVNS. The CDR3 has 11 amino acids. CDR3 sequence: CTTGVGETQYF. The CDR3, as DNA: TGTACCACAGGGGTAGGGGAGACCCAGTACTTC. The complete variable domain, with remaining parts taken from reference TRBV25-1 and TRBJ2-5, reads EADIYQTPRYLVIGTGKKITLECSQTMGHDKMYWYQQDPGMELHLIHYSYGVNSTEKGDLSSESTVSRIRTEHFPLTLESARPSHTSQYLCTTGVGETQYFGPGTRLLVL.

The table lists this clonotype with many counts. The chain couples TRBV10-3 to TRBJ2-7; TRBD2 matches 10 bases. V lost 3 bases, J lost 4 bases, and 12 bases stayed unmatched. The CDR3 contains 17 residues. Germline lookup yields CDR1 ENHRY and CDR2 SYGVKD. The CDR3 region has the DNA TGTGCCATCAGTGATGATTCTGCGACTAGCGGGTTTTACGAGCAGTACTTC. Encoded protein: CAISDDSATSGFYEQYF.

In its sample, this clonotype was seen many times. V and J are TRBV2 and TRBJ2-6; 8 bases are shared with TRBD1. There are 19 residues in the CDR3. Losses at the gene ends were 3 bases for V and 1 base for J; bases not matched to a gene: 11. The germline CDR1 and CDR2 sequences are SNHLY and FYNNEI. The CDR3, as DNA: TGTGCCAGCAGTGATACCTGGACAGGGCCCCGTTCTGGGGCCAACGTCCTGACTTTC. Translation gives CASSDTWTGPRSGANVLTF. The whole variable domain, filled in from reference TRBV2 and TRBJ2-6, reads EPEVTQTPSHQVTQMGQEVILRCVPISNHLYFYWYRQILGQKVEFLVSFYNNEISEKSEIFDDQFSVERPDGSNFTLKIRSTKLEDSAMYFCASSDTWTGPRSGANVLTFGAGSRLTVL.

This clonotype was counted ten times or more. The J gene is TRBJ2-7, the V gene TRBV29-1, with D perhaps matching TRBD2 (5 bases). Germline V gene sequence: CDR1 SQVTM, CDR2 ANQGSEA. V lost 3 bases and J lost 0, with 6 bases in between. The CDR3 runs 12 residues. The CDR3 DNA sequence: TGCAGCGTTGAGCTAGCCTCCTACGAGCAGTACTTC. Translated: CSVELASYEQYF.

CDR3 in amino acids: CSARDPGFSPLHF. The CDR3 bases are TGCAGTGCTAGAGATCCGGGGTTTTCACCCCTCCACTTT. J is TRBJ1-6 and V is TRBV20-1, with unresolved D. From germline, CDR1 is DFQATT and CDR2 SNEGSKA (reference sequence). The CDR3 is 13 residues long. The V gene lost 0 bases and the J gene lost 9 bases, with 9 bases spanning the gap.

The chain combines TRBV15 with TRBJ1-2; 9 bases are a match to TRBD1. Germline values: CDR1 LNHNV, CDR2 YYDKDF (reference sequence). V dropped 0 bases and J dropped 7; count of bases not matched to a gene: 9. The CDR3 sequence is 16 residues long. CDR3 region: CATSRESGTGIFGYTF. DNA for the CDR3: TGTGCCACCAGCAGAGAAAGTGGGACAGGGATATTTGGCTACACCTTC.